One sample yielded the 22 T cell receptor beta chains listed below, sequenced in a study of blood T cells in healthy people across ages (dated by TCRdb to 2014 to 2015). Receptor amplification or capture employed 5' RACE. The sequencer was an Illumina HiSeq 2500. The second PCR ran for roughly 7 to 11 cycles and used a J-beta primer mix along with a sample-barcoded 5' primer. Through fastp at Q25 and MiXCR, TCRdb rebuilt clones from the public reads, retaining in-frame beta chains. Identical CDR3 protein sequences are pooled into one entry, listed with their most common genes and DNA. Across this sample there are about 1,400,000 distinct CDR3 sequences, with about 40% seen only once. 7% to 9.5% of the sample is held by the ten biggest clonotypes. The sample comprised blood. These TCRs come from a woman younger than 30 in good health.

This clonotype was seen more than once but under ten times. The J gene is TRBJ2-5, the V gene TRBV14, with no clear D. CDR1 SGHDN and CDR2 FVKESK come from the germline V gene. This CDR3 region has 13 residues. Between the trimmed V and J ends, which lost 1 base and 4 bases, there was a span of 7 bases. The CDR3 nucleotides are TGTGCCAGCAGCCAAGGCTGGGGAGAGACCCAGTACTTC. Protein sequence: CASSQGWGETQYF.

The V call is TRBV27, the J call TRBJ2-3, with 11 bases identical to TRBD2. Germline CDR1 is MNHEY and CDR2 is SMNVEV (reference sequence). The V gene end was trimmed by 4 bases and the J gene end by 2 bases; junction bases not matched to a gene: 5. The CDR3 has 16 amino acids. The CDR3 DNA reads as TGTGCCAGCAGTTCACGACTAGCGGGGACCACAGATACGCAGTATTTT. This gives the protein CASSSRLAGTTDTQYF.

This clonotype occurred a few times. Sequence at one end of the junction differs from germline and may be a read error. V usage is TRBV6-6 and J usage is TRBJ2-1; the D gene is possibly TRBD1 (5 bases). The CDR3 has 13 amino acids. Germline assignment: CDR1 MNHNY and CDR2 SVGAGI (reference sequence). The CDR3 reads CASSDSGFGEQFF. CDR3 sequence (DNA): TGTGCCAGCAGTGACTCAGGGTTCGGTGAGCAGTTCTTC.

The chain links TRBV19 to TRBJ2-5, with TRBD2 matching 7 bases. Germline loops: CDR1 LNHDA, CDR2 SQIVND (reference sequence). The length of the CDR3 is 13 residues. The trim removed 9 bases at V and 3 bases at J, leaving 7 bases unmatched. CDR3 DNA sequence: TGTGCCAGCGGGGGGACCACCAAAGAGACCCAGTACTTC. Translation gives CASGGTTKETQYF.

The V and J genes are TRBV10-2 and TRBJ1-5; D is undetermined. V lost 1 base and J lost 1, with 14 bases in between. The CDR3 is 17 residues long. Germline values: CDR1 WSHSY, CDR2 SAAADI. The CDR3: CASSELLSVGSNQPQHF. DNA of the CDR3: TGCGCCAGCAGTGAGTTACTTTCTGTAGGGAGCAATCAGCCCCAGCATTTT.

This clonotype was seen only a few times. This sequence joins TRBV3-1 and TRBJ2-7; TRBD1 is a possible D gene (7 bases). Deletions cut 1 base from V and 0 bases from J, with 13 bases between. Germline assignment: CDR1 LGHDT and CDR2 YNNKEL (reference sequence). This CDR3 has 16 residues. As DNA, the CDR3 is TGTGCCAGCAGCCAAGCAGGGGGGAGGAGCTCCTACGAGCAGTACTTC. Protein sequence: CASSQAGGRSSYEQYF.

This clonotype was found a few times. The gene calls are TRBV7-9 and TRBJ2-3, with 11 bases lining up with TRBD2. CDR1 is SEHNR, CDR2 FQNEAQ, per germline (reference sequence). This CDR3 spans 15 amino acids. The J segment lost 5 bases and the V segment lost 4 bases, leaving 5 bases of the junction unmatched. The CDR3 coding sequence is TGTGCCAGCAGCTCTCTAGCGGGAGGTGGAGATACGCAGTATTTT. Translating it yields CASSSLAGGGDTQYF. The full variable domain, its missing parts supplied by reference TRBV7-9 and TRBJ2-3, is DTGVSQNPRHKITKRGQNVTFRCDPISEHNRLYWYRQTLGQGPEFLTYFQNEAQLEKSRLLSDRFSAERPKGSFSTLEIQRTEQGDSAMYLCASSSLAGGGDTQYFGPGTRLTVL.

Regarding this clonotype: One end of the junction varies from germline; a read error may be responsible. V is TRBV7-9 and J is TRBJ1-4, with D possibly being TRBD1 (5 bases). The V gene's germline CDR1 is SEHNR and CDR2 FQNEAQ (reference sequence). The CDR3 loop spans 12 amino acids. The CDR3 spells CAGSRPGSGLFF. CDR3 bases: TGTGCCGGCAGCCGCCCAGGGAGCGGACTGTTTTTT. Based on the CDR3 plus reference TRBV7-9 and TRBJ1-4, the full variable domain is DTGVSQNPRHKITKRGQNVTFRCDPISEHNRLYWYRQTLGQGPEFLTYFQNEAQLEKSRLLSDRFSAERPKGSFSTLEIQRTEQGDSAMYLCAGSRPGSGLFFGSGTQLSVL.

The chain combines TRBV12-3 or TRBV12-4 with TRBJ2-1; a weak D match, TRBD1 (7 bases). The CDR3 loop spans 15 amino acids. The germline V and J ends were trimmed by 3 bases and 8 bases, with 17 bases remaining between them. The CDR3: CASSFQGGSKYEQFF. DNA of the CDR3: TGTGCCAGCAGTTTCCAGGGGGGCAGTAAGTATGAGCAGTTCTTC.

This clonotype was seen more than once but under ten times. V and J are TRBV28 and TRBJ2-5; D possibly corresponds to TRBD1 (5 bases). The CDR3 length is 16 residues. Germline CDR1 and CDR2: MDHEN and SYDVKM. V dropped 5 bases and J dropped 2 bases, with 18 bases sitting between them. The CDR3 reads CASSPPIRGKQETQYF. The CDR3 DNA reads as TGTGCCAGCAGTCCACCTATAAGGGGTAAACAAGAGACCCAGTACTTC. Supplemented by reference TRBV28 and TRBJ2-5, the full variable domain reads DVKVTQSSRYLVKRTGEKVFLECVQDMDHENMFWYRQDPGLGLRLIYFSYDVKMKEKGDIPEGYSVSREKKERFSLILESASTNQTSMYLCASSPPIRGKQETQYFGPGTRLLVL.

The chain combines TRBV28 with TRBJ1-4; D is uncertain. CDR3 size: 15 residues. Trimming took off 6 bases at V and 0 bases at J, with 11 bases between the two ends. Germline V gene sequence: CDR1 MDHEN, CDR2 SYDVKM. Written as DNA, the CDR3 is TGTGCCAGCAGGCTCTACCTTGCAACTAATGAAAAACTGTTTTTT. It yields the protein CASRLYLATNEKLFF.

The chain couples TRBV6-6 to TRBJ2-7; possibly TRBD1 or TRBD2 for D (6 bases each). This CDR3 comprises 15 residues. Germline V gene data show CDR1 as MNHNY and CDR2 as SVGAGI (reference sequence). Trimming stripped 4 bases from V and 2 bases from J, with 15 bases between. The CDR3 DNA sequence: TGTGCCAGCAGTTTCTCGGGGGCAGGCGCCTACGAGCAGTACTTC. Its protein is CASSFSGAGAYEQYF.

This clonotype was seen a few times. The chain joins TRBV7-9 to TRBJ1-2; 8 bases agree with TRBD1. Germline V gene data show CDR1 as SEHNR and CDR2 as FQNEAQ (reference sequence). The J segment lost 6 bases and the V segment lost 0 bases, leaving 9 bases of the junction unmatched. The CDR3 runs 16 residues. The CDR3 is CASSLANVAQGDGYTF. The CDR3 bases are TGTGCCAGCAGCTTAGCCAACGTCGCACAGGGGGATGGCTACACCTTC.

This clonotype was picked up many times. The genes are TRBV5-1 and TRBJ2-7; 10 bases agree with TRBD1. The CDR3 contains 15 residues. Germline trimming cut 2 bases from V and 3 bases from J; bases unmatched to any gene: 5. Germline lookup yields CDR1 SGHRS and CDR2 YFSETQ. CDR3 sequence reads: CASSFDGTGVYEQYF. For the CDR3, the DNA is TGCGCCAGCAGCTTTGACGGGACAGGGGTCTACGAGCAGTACTTC.

The J gene is TRBJ2-3, the V gene TRBV11-2; 7 bases align to TRBD1. This CDR3 has 17 amino acids. Trimming cost V 4 bases and J 3 bases; bases outside gene matches: 13. Germline values: CDR1 SGHAT, CDR2 FQNNGV. The CDR3 nucleotides read TGTGCCAGCAGCTGCCCCCCCTTGACAGGGATGACAGATACGCAGTATTTT. Translated: CASSCPPLTGMTDTQYF.

The chain combines TRBV4-1 with TRBJ2-1, with TRBD2 identical over 16 bases. V was clipped by 3 bases and J by 4 bases; unmatched bases: 3. Germline CDR1 is MGHRA and CDR2 is YSYEKL. CDR3 size: 17 residues. CDR3 protein: CASSQPGLAGGYNEQFF. For the CDR3, the DNA is TGCGCCAGCAGCCAGCCGGGACTAGCGGGAGGGTACAATGAGCAGTTCTTC.

This clonotype occurred many times. V gene TRBV28 combines with J gene TRBJ1-2, with a tentative D call TRBD1 (5 bases). The length of the CDR3 is 12 residues. V was cut by 5 bases and J by 7 bases, with 11 bases left in between. Germline CDR1 is MDHEN and CDR2 is SYDVKM. The CDR3 DNA follows: TGTGCCAGCAGTCCGGGTGGGGGTGGCTACACCTTC. Translated, it gives CASSPGGGGYTF.

This chain links TRBV7-9 with TRBJ1-5; the D is unclear. Looked up from germline, CDR1 is SEHNR and CDR2 is FQNEAQ (reference sequence). CDR3 size: 16 residues. V shed 4 bases and J shed 4 bases, with 17 bases lying between them. Here the CDR3 reads CASSSSGSNGNQPQHF. In DNA, the CDR3 is TGTGCCAGCAGCTCCTCGGGTAGTAATGGTAATCAGCCCCAGCATTTT.

This clonotype came up a few times. The chain links TRBV10-2 to TRBJ2-7, with D perhaps matching TRBD2 (5 bases). Germline CDR1 reads WSHSY; CDR2 reads SAAADI. V dropped 7 bases and J dropped 0 bases, with 13 bases sitting between them. The length of the CDR3 is 14 residues. The CDR3, as DNA: TGCGCCAGCATGAGGGCCCTGAACTCCTACGAGCAGTACTTC. The encoded protein is CASMRALNSYEQYF.

This clonotype was picked up a small number of times. The rearrangement joins TRBV4-1 to TRBJ2-7; possible D gene TRBD1, 6 bases. Germline V gene lookup returns CDR1 MGHRA and CDR2 YSYEKL. V lost 2 bases and J 9 bases, leaving 20 bases between the germline ends. The CDR3 has 15 residues. The CDR3 nucleotides are TGCGCCAGCAGCCAATCGACCGGGACAATGACTCTGCAGTACTTC. It is translated as CASSQSTGTMTLQYF.

The chain recombines TRBV7-6 with TRBJ2-1, with D perhaps matching TRBD1 or TRBD2 (5 bases each). This CDR3 has 14 residues. Germline V gene sequence: CDR1 SGHVS, CDR2 FNYEAQ. Trimming took 0 bases from V and 9 from J, leaving 12 bases between them. The CDR3 loop reads CASSLATGGGEQFF. The DNA for the CDR3 is TGTGCCAGCAGCTTAGCTACAGGAGGTGGTGAGCAGTTCTTC.

The chain carries TRBV20-1 and TRBJ1-5; possibly TRBD1 for D (5 bases). CDR1 and CDR2 from the germline V gene are DFQATT and SNEGSKA (reference sequence). Deletions cut 5 bases from V and 0 bases from J, with 11 bases between. The CDR3 is 14 residues long. CDR3 nucleotide sequence: TGCAGTGCTTATCAGGGACCTAGCAATCAGCCCCAGCATTTT. Translation: CSAYQGPSNQPQHF.